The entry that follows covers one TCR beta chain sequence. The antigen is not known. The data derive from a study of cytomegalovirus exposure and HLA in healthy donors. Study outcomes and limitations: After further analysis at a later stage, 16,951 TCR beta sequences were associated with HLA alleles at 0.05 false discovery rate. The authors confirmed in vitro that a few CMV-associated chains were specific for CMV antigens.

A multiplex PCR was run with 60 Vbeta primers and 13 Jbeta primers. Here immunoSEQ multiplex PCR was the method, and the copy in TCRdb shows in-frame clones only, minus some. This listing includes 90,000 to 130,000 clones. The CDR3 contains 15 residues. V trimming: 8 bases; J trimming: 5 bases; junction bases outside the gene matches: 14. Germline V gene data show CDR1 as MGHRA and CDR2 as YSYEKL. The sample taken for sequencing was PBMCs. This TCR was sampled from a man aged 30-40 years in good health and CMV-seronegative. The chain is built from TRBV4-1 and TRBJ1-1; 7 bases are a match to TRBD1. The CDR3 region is CASSFLTGEDTEAFF. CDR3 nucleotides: TGCGCCAGCTCCTTCCTAACAGGGGAGGATACTGAAGCTTTCTTT.